The present TCR beta chain was sequenced within a study of response to subunit inactivated influenza vaccine. In regard to this clonotype: Its antigen is currently unknown.

CDR3 length equals 13 residues. V was pared by 0 bases and J by 4 bases, with 7 bases between. The germline V gene encodes CDR1 GTSNPN and CDR2 SVGIG (reference sequence). TCRdb reprocessed the RT-PCR reads via MiXCR and lists one record per CDR3 protein. Of some 640,000 distinct CDR3 sequences in the sample, approximately 13% were seen once. Notes on the study in general: Authors suggested few new T cells are recruited by each seasonal influenza vaccination.

The sample in question was PBMCs from blood, obtained 14 to 15 days before vaccination. J is TRBJ1-3 and V is TRBV30, with unresolved D. The clonotype was recovered from a man aged 50-60 years who received an inactivated influenza vaccine. The CDR3 sequence is CAWSVEWGNTIYF. The CDR3 bases are TGTGCCTGGAGTGTTGAATGGGGAAACACCATATATTTT.